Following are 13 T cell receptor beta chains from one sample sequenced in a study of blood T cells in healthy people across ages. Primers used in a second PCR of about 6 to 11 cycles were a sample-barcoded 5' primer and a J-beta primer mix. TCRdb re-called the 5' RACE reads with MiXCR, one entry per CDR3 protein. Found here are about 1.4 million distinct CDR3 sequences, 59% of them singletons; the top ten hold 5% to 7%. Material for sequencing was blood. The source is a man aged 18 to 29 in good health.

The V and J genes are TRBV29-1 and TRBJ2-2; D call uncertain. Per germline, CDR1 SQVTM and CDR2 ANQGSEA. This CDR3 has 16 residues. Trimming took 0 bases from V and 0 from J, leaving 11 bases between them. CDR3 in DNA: TGCAGCGTTGAAGATCGGAACAGCGCGAACACCGGGGAGCTGTTTTTT. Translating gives CSVEDRNSANTGELFF.

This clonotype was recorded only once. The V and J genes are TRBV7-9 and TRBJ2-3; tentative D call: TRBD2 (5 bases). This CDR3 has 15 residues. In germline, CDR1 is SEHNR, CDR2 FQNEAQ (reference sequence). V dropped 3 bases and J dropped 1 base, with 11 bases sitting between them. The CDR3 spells CASSFYVEGTDTQYF. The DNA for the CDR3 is TGTGCCAGCAGCTTTTATGTGGAGGGCACAGATACGCAGTATTTT.

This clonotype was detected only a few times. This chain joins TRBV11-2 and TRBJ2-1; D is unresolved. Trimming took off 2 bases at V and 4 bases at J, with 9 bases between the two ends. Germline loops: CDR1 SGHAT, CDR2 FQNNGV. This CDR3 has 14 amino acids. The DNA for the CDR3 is TGTGCCAGCAGCTTAATTGCGGATTACAATGAGCAGTTCTTC. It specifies CASSLIADYNEQFF.

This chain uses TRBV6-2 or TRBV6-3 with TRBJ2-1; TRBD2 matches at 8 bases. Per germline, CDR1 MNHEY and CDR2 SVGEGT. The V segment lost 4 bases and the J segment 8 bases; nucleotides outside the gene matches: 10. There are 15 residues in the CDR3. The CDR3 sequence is CASSSARLAIDEQFF. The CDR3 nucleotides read TGTGCCAGCAGTTCCGCGCGACTAGCGATTGATGAGCAGTTCTTC.

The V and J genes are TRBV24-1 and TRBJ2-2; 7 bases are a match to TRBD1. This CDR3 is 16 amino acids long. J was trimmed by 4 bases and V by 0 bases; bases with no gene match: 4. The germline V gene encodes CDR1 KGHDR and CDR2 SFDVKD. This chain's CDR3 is CATSDLGTEGTGELFF. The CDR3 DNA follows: TGTGCCACCAGTGATTTGGGGACAGAGGGCACCGGGGAGCTGTTTTTT.

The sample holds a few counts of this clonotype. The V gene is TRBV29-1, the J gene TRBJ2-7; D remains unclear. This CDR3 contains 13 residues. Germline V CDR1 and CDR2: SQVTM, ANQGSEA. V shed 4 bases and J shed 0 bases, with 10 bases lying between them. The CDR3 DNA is TGCAGCGTTGTAGGACGCTACTCCTACGAGCAGTACTTC. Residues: CSVVGRYSYEQYF.

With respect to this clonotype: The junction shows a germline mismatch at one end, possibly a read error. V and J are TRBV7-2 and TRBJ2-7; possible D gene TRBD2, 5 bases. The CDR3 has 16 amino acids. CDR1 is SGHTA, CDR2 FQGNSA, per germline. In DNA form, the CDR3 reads TGTGTCAGCAGCCCGATCTTCCAGCGGAGCTCCTACGAGCAGTACTTC. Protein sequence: CVSSPIFQRSSYEQYF.

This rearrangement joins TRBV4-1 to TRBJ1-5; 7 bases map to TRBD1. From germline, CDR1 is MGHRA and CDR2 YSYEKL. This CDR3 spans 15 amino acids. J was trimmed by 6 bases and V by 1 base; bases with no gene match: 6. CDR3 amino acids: CASSQGGAGGQPQHF. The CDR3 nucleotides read TGCGCCAGCAGCCAAGGCGGTGCAGGGGGTCAGCCCCAGCATTTT.

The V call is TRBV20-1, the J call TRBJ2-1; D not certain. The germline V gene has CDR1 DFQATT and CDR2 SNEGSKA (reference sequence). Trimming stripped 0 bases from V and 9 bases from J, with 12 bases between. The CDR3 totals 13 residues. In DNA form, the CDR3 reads TGCAGTGCTAGAGATCGGTCGTCGGCTGAGCAGTTCTTC. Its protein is CSARDRSSAEQFF.

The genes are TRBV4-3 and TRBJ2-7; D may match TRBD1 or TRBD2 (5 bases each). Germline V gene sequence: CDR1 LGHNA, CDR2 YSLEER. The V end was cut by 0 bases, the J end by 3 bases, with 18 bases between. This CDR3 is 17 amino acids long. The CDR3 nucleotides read TGCGCCAGCAGCCAAGATTGGGGCGGGCAGGTTGACTACGAGCAGTACTTC. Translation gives CASSQDWGGQVDYEQYF.

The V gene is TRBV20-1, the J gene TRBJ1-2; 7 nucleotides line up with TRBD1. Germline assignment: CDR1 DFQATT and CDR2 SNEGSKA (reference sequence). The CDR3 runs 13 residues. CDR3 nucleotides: TGCGTCCACAGACAGGGATCTGGGTATGGCTACACCTTC. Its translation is CVHRQGSGYGYTF.

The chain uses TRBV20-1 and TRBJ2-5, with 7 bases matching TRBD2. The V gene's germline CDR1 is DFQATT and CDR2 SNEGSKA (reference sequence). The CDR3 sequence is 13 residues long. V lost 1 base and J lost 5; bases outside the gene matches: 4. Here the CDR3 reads CSARVGGWETQYF. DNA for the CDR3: TGCAGTGCTAGAGTGGGGGGGTGGGAGACCCAGTACTTC.

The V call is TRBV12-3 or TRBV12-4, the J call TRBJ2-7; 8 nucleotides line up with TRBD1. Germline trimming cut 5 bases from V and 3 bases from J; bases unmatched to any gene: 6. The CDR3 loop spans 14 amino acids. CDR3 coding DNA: TGTGCCAGCAGTCCTAGACAGGGGCGCTACGAGCAGTACTTC. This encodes CASSPRQGRYEQYF.